The clone carrying this T cell receptor beta chain appeared a few times. The antigen is not known. The sample originates from a study of cytomegalovirus exposure and HLA in healthy donors. Study findings and constraints: Using a false discovery rate of 0.05, a later analysis showed that 16,951 TCR beta sequences were associated with HLA alleles.

Researchers ran the PCR with 60 Vbeta and 13 Jbeta primers. The protocol was immunoSEQ multiplex PCR, while the TCRdb copy is restricted to in-frame clones and leaves out a portion. The sample carries 60,000 or so clones, 65% to 80% recorded once. Trimming took 5 bases from V and 7 from J, leaving 22 bases between them. Germline CDR1 and CDR2: LNHDA and SQIVND (reference sequence). The CDR3 sequence is 16 residues long. The clonotype comes from a female donor in good health and CMV-seronegative. The chain joins TRBV19 to TRBJ2-3, with D possibly matching TRBD2 (5 bases). The sequenced material came from PBMCs. CDR3 sequence (DNA): TGTGCCAGTAGTCACCGCGGACGGGATTCTTTTTATACGCAGTATTTT. It yields the protein CASSHRGRDSFYTQYF.